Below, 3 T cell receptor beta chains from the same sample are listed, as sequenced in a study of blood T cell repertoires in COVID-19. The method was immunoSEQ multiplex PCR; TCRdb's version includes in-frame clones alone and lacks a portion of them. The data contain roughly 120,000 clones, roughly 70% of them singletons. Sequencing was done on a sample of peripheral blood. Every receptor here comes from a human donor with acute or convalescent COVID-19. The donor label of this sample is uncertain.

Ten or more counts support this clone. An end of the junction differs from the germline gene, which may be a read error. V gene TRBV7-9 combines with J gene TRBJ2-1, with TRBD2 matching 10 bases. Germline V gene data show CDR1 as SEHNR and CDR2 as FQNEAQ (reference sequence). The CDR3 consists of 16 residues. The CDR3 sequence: CASRPTISGGYTEQFF. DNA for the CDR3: TGTGCCAGCAGGCCAACGATTAGCGGGGGGTACACTGAGCAGTTCTTC. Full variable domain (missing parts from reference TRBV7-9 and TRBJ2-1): DTGVSQNPRHKITKRGQNVTFRCDPISEHNRLYWYRQTLGQGPEFLTYFQNEAQLEKSRLLSDRFSAERPKGSFSTLEIQRTEQGDSAMYLCASRPTISGGYTEQFFGPGTRLTVL.

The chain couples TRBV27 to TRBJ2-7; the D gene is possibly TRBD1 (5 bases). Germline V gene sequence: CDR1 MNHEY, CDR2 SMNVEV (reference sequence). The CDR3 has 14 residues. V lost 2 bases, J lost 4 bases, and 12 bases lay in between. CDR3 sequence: CASSLRPGNYEQYF. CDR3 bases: TGTGCCAGCAGTTTACGCCCAGGGAATTACGAGCAGTACTTC.

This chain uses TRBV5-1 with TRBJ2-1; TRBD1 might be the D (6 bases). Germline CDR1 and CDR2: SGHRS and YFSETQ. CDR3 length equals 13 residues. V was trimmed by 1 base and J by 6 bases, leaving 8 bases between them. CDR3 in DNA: TGCGCCAGCAGCTTGCTGGACAGCAATGAGCAGTTCTTC. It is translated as CASSLLDSNEQFF.